This TCR beta chain was identified during a study of blood T cell repertoires in COVID-19. The repertoire was sequenced with immunoSEQ multiplex PCR; TCRdb's copy has only in-frame clones and lacks some. The profile shows about 45,000 clones, roughly three quarters of them singletons. Material: peripheral blood. This sequence was found in a man in his 70s with acute or convalescent COVID-19.

CDR3 protein: CATSVDRDFGYGYTF. CDR3 bases: TGTGCCACCAGCGTGGACAGGGACTTTGGCTATGGCTACACCTTC. The gene calls are TRBV15 and TRBJ1-2, with 8 bases fitting TRBD1. The germline V gene has CDR1 LNHNV and CDR2 YYDKDF (reference sequence). V lost 5 bases to trimming and J lost 4 bases; unmatched junction nucleotides: 9. The CDR3 spans 15 residues.